The rows below give T cell receptor beta chains drawn from one sample of a study of human T cells and chemical hapten exposure. TCRdb fed the RACE reads into MiXCR, producing one record per CDR3 protein. This sample yields more than 95,000 distinct CDR3 sequences, of which roughly an eighth are seen a single time; approximately 1.5% belongs to the top ten. The starting material was whole blood, obtained in connection with sensitization to the hapten diphenylcyclopropenone (DPC). The origin of the receptors is a woman aged 45-60 years with alopecia areata. Some clones in this sample may be carry-over from other donors' samples. Each CDR3 is given with its conserved first and last residue. Each record gives: clone size, V gene, D gene, J gene, CDR3 protein, CDR3 DNA. The D gene is left open where the match is weak. Clone sizes are given selectively: once, few, many, or a class where the clone is expanded.

clone size: few; V gene: TRBV28; D gene: -; J gene: TRBJ2-2; CDR3 protein: CASSLEVHGELFF; CDR3 DNA: TGTGCCAGCAGTTTGGAGGTGCACGGGGAGCTGTTTTTT
clone size: many; V gene: TRBV25-1; D gene: -; J gene: TRBJ1-6; CDR3 protein: CASSPAGRSYSPLHF; CDR3 DNA: TGTGCCAGCAGCCCGGCTGGCAGGAGTTATTCACCCCTCCACTTT
clone size: -; V gene: TRBV6-5; D gene: -; J gene: TRBJ2-3; CDR3 protein: CASSYSKGTDTQYF; CDR3 DNA: TGTGCCAGCAGTTATAGCAAGGGCACAGATACGCAGTATTTT
clone size: -; V gene: TRBV6-5; D gene: -; J gene: TRBJ2-7; CDR3 protein: CASSYSQGYEQYF; CDR3 DNA: TGTGCCAGCAGTTACTCCCAGGGGTACGAGCAGTACTTC
clone size: many; V gene: TRBV7-2; D gene: -; J gene: TRBJ2-5; CDR3 protein: CASSLIDGETQYF; CDR3 DNA: TGTGCCAGCAGCTTAATAGACGGAGAGACCCAGTACTTC
clone size: -; V gene: TRBV5-1; D gene: TRBD1; J gene: TRBJ2-1; CDR3 protein: CASSSTPGQGEDEQFF; CDR3 DNA: TGCGCCAGCAGCTCCACGCCGGGACAGGGCGAGGATGAGCAGTTCTTC
clone size: many; V gene: TRBV10-3; D gene: -; J gene: TRBJ1-1; CDR3 protein: CAISEPLRGTAFF; CDR3 DNA: TGTGCCATCAGTGAGCCCTTGAGGGGGACGGCTTTCTTT
clone size: -; V gene: TRBV7-8; D gene: TRBD1; J gene: TRBJ1-6; CDR3 protein: CASSAQGPYNSPLHF; CDR3 DNA: TGTGCCAGCAGCGCACAGGGGCCTTATAATTCACCCCTCCACTTT
clone size: -; V gene: TRBV20-1; D gene: -; J gene: TRBJ2-3; CDR3 protein: CSAPTRSRGTDTQYF; CDR3 DNA: TGCAGTGCCCCGACCCGTAGTCGAGGCACAGATACGCAGTATTTT
clone size: few; V gene: TRBV7-2; D gene: TRBD1; J gene: TRBJ2-7; CDR3 protein: CASSLGTGTSYEQYF; CDR3 DNA: TGTGCCAGCAGCTTAGGGACAGGGACCTCCTACGAGCAGTACTTC
clone size: many; V gene: TRBV5-6; D gene: -; J gene: TRBJ1-5; CDR3 protein: CASSLWGGNQPQHF; CDR3 DNA: TGTGCCAGCAGCTTATGGGGGGGCAATCAGCCCCAGCATTTT
clone size: many; V gene: TRBV10-3; D gene: TRBD1; J gene: TRBJ1-2; CDR3 protein: CAISAGTAYGYTF; CDR3 DNA: TGTGCCATCAGTGCGGGGACAGCCTATGGCTACACCTTC
clone size: -; V gene: TRBV6-6; D gene: TRBD1; J gene: TRBJ1-1; CDR3 protein: CASSYLGTGENTEAFF; CDR3 DNA: TGTGCCAGCAGTTACTTGGGGACAGGGGAGAACACTGAAGCTTTCTTT
clone size: -; V gene: TRBV2; D gene: -; J gene: TRBJ2-7; CDR3 protein: CASNRGTVAYEQYF; CDR3 DNA: TGTGCCAGCAACCGAGGGACCGTAGCCTACGAGCAGTACTTC